This T cell receptor beta chain comes out of a study of blood T cell repertoires in COVID-19. Whole-study context: Acute and convalescent COVID-19 specimens originated in the United States, Italy and Spain. Sources were T cells, B-cell-depleted T cells, or PBMCs; the material itself was cDNA or gDNA.

Original data processing: From reference gene primer amplification, estimates of nucleated cell counts were derived. Generated by immunoSEQ multiplex PCR, the TCRdb table keeps only in-frame clones and is missing some. V and J calls and clone size follow that table, whereas D and trimming were derived from the DNA. The table lists approximately 270,000 clones, around 83% of them singletons, with approximately 9.1% in the top ten. The CDR3 spans 14 residues. The ends were cut back, 4 bases at V and 2 bases at J, with 12 bases in the middle. CDR1 SGDLS and CDR2 YYNGEE come from the germline V gene. The clonotype comes from an older man with acute or convalescent COVID-19. The chain is built from TRBV9 and TRBJ2-5, with D possibly matching TRBD1 (5 bases). The sequencing input was peripheral blood. The CDR3 DNA reads as TGTGCCAGCAGCCCCGACAGCTCACAAGAGACCCAGTACTTC. This sequence encodes CASSPDSSQETQYF.